Listed below are T cell receptor beta chains from one sample, sequenced in a study of graft-versus-host responses after intestinal transplantation. What these receptors recognize is not known. Profiling relied on immunoSEQ multiplex PCR, and the TCRdb table lists in-frame clones only, not all of them. The data show about 99,000 clones, less than 95% seen once. The sequencing here drew on unstimulated CD8+ T cells sorted from spleen or lymph node cells, taken before transplant. All receptors derive from a human donor who was the organ donor for an intestinal transplant. Each CDR3 is given with its conserved first and last residue. D genes are given only for firm matches. Not every row has a clone size; where given, it reads once, few, many or a size class.

D | J | V | size | DNA | CDR3
TRBD1 | TRBJ2-1 | TRBV7-7 | once | TGTGCCAGCAGCTTATCAACAGGGGCTAGTCCCCGCTTCTTC | CASSLSTGASPRFF
NA | TRBJ1-2 | TRBV5-6 | NA | TGTGCCAGCAGCTTATGGCTCTCACAGGCTTATGGCTACACCTTC | CASSLWLSQAYGYTF
NA | TRBJ2-3 | TRBV4-1 | NA | TGCGCCAGCAGCCGGGTCGGTTTGACCCGGGGTACGCAGTATTTT | CASSRVGLTRGTQYF
NA | TRBJ2-5 | TRBV6-1 | NA | TGTGCCAGCAGGGGGGGACAAGAGACCCAGTACTTC | CASRGGQETQYF
TRBD1 | TRBJ1-1 | TRBV27 | NA | TGTGCCAGCAGTTTAACTCCGACAGGGTTCACTGAAGCTTTCTTT | CASSLTPTGFTEAFF
TRBD2 | TRBJ2-3 | TRBV4-1 | NA | TGCGCCAGCAGCCCTGTCGTGCGGGCTAGCGGGGAGGGAGATACGCAGTATTTT | CASSPVVRASGEGDTQYF
NA | TRBJ1-5 | TRBV7-9 | once | TGTGCCAGCAGCGACACACGGAGCAATCAGCCCCAGCATTTT | CASSDTRSNQPQHF
NA | TRBJ2-1 | TRBV10-2 | NA | TGCGCCAGCAGTGATCTTATGTGGGAGAGCTCCTACAATGAGCAGTTCTTC | CASSDLMWESSYNEQFF
TRBD2 | TRBJ2-7 | TRBV5-1 | NA | TGCGCCAGCAGCTTGGTGGTGGGACTAGCGGAATACGAGCAGTACTTC | CASSLVVGLAEYEQYF
NA | TRBJ1-2 | TRBV28 | NA | TGTGCCAGCAGTTTAAGGGGGGGCTATGGCTACACCTTC | CASSLRGGYGYTF
TRBD2 | TRBJ2-3 | TRBV6-1 | NA | TGTGCCAGCAGTGAAGTGCTAGCGGGGGGTCGCACAGATACGCAGTATTTT | CASSEVLAGGRTDTQYF
TRBD1 | TRBJ2-7 | TRBV30 | NA | TGTGCCTGGAGTGAGGACAGGGGGCGGGACGAGCAGTACTTC | CAWSEDRGRDEQYF
TRBD2 | TRBJ2-2 | TRBV7-6 | NA | TGTGCCACCGGAGCGGGGACGAACACCGGGGAGCTGTTTTTT | CATGAGTNTGELFF
NA | TRBJ1-2 | TRBV29-1 | NA | TGCAGCGTGGGACTCAGGGACTCTAACTATGGCTACACCTTC | CSVGLRDSNYGYTF
TRBD2 | TRBJ2-7 | TRBV5-6 | few | TGTGCCAGCAGTTCGACTAGCCGCTACGAGCAGTACTTC | CASSSTSRYEQYF
NA | TRBJ2-7 | TRBV10-2 | few | TGCGCCAGCAGTGAGAGAGGAGGTATGGGCGAGCAGTACTTC | CASSERGGMGEQYF
TRBD1 | TRBJ1-4 | TRBV10-3 | once | TGTGCCATCAGCCCCGACAGGGCGCTTGTAGGGAATGAAAAACTGTTTTTT | CAISPDRALVGNEKLFF
NA | TRBJ2-1 | TRBV5-1 | NA | TGCGCCAGCAGCGTAGACAGGGGAGGGAATGAGCAGTTCTTC | CASSVDRGGNEQFF
NA | TRBJ2-5 | TRBV7-8 | NA | TGTGCCAGCAGCTACTTCGAGGAGACCCAGTACTTC | CASSYFEETQYF
TRBD1 | TRBJ2-1 | TRBV15 | NA | TGTGCCACCAGCAGAGATTCAGGACAGGGAAGTGATGCGTACAATGAGCAGTTCTTC | CATSRDSGQGSDAYNEQFF
TRBD2 | TRBJ2-3 | TRBV10-2 | NA | TGCGCCAGCAGTTTTTTAGCGGGAGCCATTAGCACAGATACGCAGTATTTT | CASSFLAGAISTDTQYF
TRBD2 | TRBJ2-1 | TRBV14 | NA | TGTGCCAGCAGCCAAGTCAAGAGCGGGGTCTGGTATGAGCAGTTCTTC | CASSQVKSGVWYEQFF
TRBD1 | TRBJ2-2 | TRBV30 | NA | TGTGCCTGGTTGGGGCAGGGGGATCGAACCGGGGAGCTGTTTTTT | CAWLGQGDRTGELFF
TRBD2 | TRBJ2-2 | TRBV6-1 | NA | TGTGCCAGCAGTGAAGGACTAGCGGGAGGGCCGACAGCCGGGGAGCTGTTTTTT | CASSEGLAGGPTAGELFF